This TCR beta chain originates from a study of CD8 T cells in Susac syndrome. Looking at the study overall: At blood draw, Susac syndrome patients were therapy-naive, on corticosteroids, or on intravenous immunoglobulin alone.

Findings and caveats of the study: In total CD8+ repertoires, 15 to 20 Susac-specific public clones were found, and 4 or 5 in CD8+ TEMRA repertoires.

In regard to this clonotype: The antigen remains unidentified.

The RNA input was about 0.5 to 1 ug, and it was reverse transcribed with random hexamers. TCRdb called the immunoSEQ multiplex PCR reads again in MiXCR, with one record for every CDR3 protein. The sample lists roughly 86,000 distinct CDR3 sequences, 96% occurring once. TEMRA cells were FACS-enriched and CD8+ and CD4+ T cells negatively isolated. Sequencing input: CD8+ T cells from PBMCs. This clonotype originated in a human donor with Susac syndrome.

The CDR3 loop reads CASSLFGTGDSPLHF. The DNA for the CDR3 is TGTGCCAGCAGTTTATTCGGGACAGGTGATTCACCCCTCCACTTT. The genes are TRBV27 and TRBJ1-6; TRBD1 matches at 8 bases. Losses at the gene ends were 1 base for V and 8 bases for J; bases not matched to a gene: 4. The CDR3 totals 15 residues. Per germline, CDR1 MNHEY and CDR2 SMNVEV (reference sequence).